This T cell receptor beta chain was recorded in a study of T cells in localized non-small cell lung cancer. Germline assignment: CDR1 LGHNA and CDR2 YNFKEQ. V lost 5 bases, J lost 7 bases, and 6 bases stayed unmatched. CDR3 length equals 16 residues. Using immunoSEQ multiplex PCR, the repertoire was profiled, and TCRdb retains in-frame clones only, with some absent. The table lists tens of thousands of clones, 87% of them singletons, with roughly 7% in the top ten. The chain combines TRBV4-2 with TRBJ2-2; 14 nucleotides match TRBD2. The clonotype comes from a male donor at least 60 years old with stage I lung adenocarcinoma. Sequencing was performed on peripheral blood, taken before any cancer treatment. The CDR3 sequence: CASSSRLAGGLGELFF. The CDR3 DNA is TGTGCCAGCAGCTCCCGACTAGCGGGGGGGCTCGGGGAGCTGTTTTTT.